This T cell receptor (beta chain) was documented in a study of T cells in localized non-small cell lung cancer. CDR3 length: 15 residues. Germline V gene sequence: CDR1 SGHTA, CDR2 FQGNSA. The study's findings and limits: A median of around 57 clones ranked among the top 100 in tumor appeared in adjacent lung.

Assay used: immunoSEQ multiplex PCR; TCRdb lists only in-frame clones, some missing. Counted here are about 75,000 clones, 75% to 85% occurring once; the ten biggest clones make up 9.5%. In its sample, this clone was seen once. What it binds is not known. The sample here was peripheral blood, taken before any cancer treatment. The TCR comes from a female donor of 60 years or more with stage I lung adenocarcinoma. This chain connects TRBV7-2 to TRBJ2-5, with 8 nucleotides matching TRBD2. The DNA end lines up better with TRBJ2-7; the J call may be wrong. The CDR3 DNA reads TGTGCCAGCAGCTTAGCAGCGGGGGCGCCCTACGAGCAGTACTTC. This gives the protein CASSLAAGAPYEQYF.